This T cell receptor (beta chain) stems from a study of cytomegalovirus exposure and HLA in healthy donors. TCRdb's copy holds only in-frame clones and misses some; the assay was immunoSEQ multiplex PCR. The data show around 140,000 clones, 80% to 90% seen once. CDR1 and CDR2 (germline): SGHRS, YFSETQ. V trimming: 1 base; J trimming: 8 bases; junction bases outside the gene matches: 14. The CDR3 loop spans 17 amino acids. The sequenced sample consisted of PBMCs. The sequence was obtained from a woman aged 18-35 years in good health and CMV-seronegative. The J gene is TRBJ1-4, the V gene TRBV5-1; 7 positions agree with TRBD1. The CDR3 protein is CASSLSADRASGEKLFF. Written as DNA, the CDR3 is TGCGCCAGCAGCTTGTCCGCAGACAGGGCATCGGGGGAAAAACTGTTTTTT.